Here is one TCR beta chain with its context. There is no known antigen for this receptor. Base-call qualities are not available, and no considerably larger clone is one nucleotide away. This sample was included in a study of control samples from healthy donors and cancer patients (dated by TCRdb to the early 2020s). From cysteine to phenylalanine, the CDR3 is 14 amino acids long. The sequence is cut down to CDR3 DNA, 42 bases in frame from base 1. V is clipped by 2 bases and J by 0 bases, and the sequence between their germline boundaries is 8 bases long. CDR1 and CDR2, per the germline V gene, are SGHRS and YFSETQ. Library preparation employed the immunoSEQ multiplex PCR assay. TCRdb obtained this table from immuneACCESS and retained in-frame rearrangements with V and J assigned. These tables miss some clones; where compared with another copy, unresolved V genes account for less than half of the shortfall, and the remainder is unexplained. The sample contains tens of thousands of clones, roughly 93% of them found a single time. The ten largest clones represent 1.3% of the sample.

Material: PBMCs. The sequence was collected from a woman in her 40s with lung cancer. In this chain, TRBV5-1 is recombined with TRBJ1-1, with the D gene uncertain. The DNA is TGCGCCAGCAGCTTCTGGGCAATGAACACTGAAGCTTTCTTT. Translated, it reads CASSFWAMNTEAFF.